This T cell receptor (beta chain) was found in a study of blood T cells in healthy people across ages. Regarding the study as a whole: Unsorted PBMCs ruled out conclusive naive versus antigen-experienced comparison.

PCR was performed a second time for about 7 to 12 cycles using a sample-barcoded 5' primer and a J-beta primer mix. Tagging of each cDNA molecule was performed by a template-switch adaptor with 12 random nucleotides. TCRdb re-called the 5' RACE reads with MiXCR, one entry per CDR3 protein. In the table there are hundreds of thousands of distinct CDR3 sequences, 20% to 25% of which are singletons. Trimming took off 3 bases at V and 0 bases at J, with 7 bases between the two ends. This CDR3 has 14 amino acids. The V gene's germline CDR1 is SGHAT and CDR2 FQNNGV. Investigators took approximately 9.4 milliliters of peripheral blood from every donor. Isolation of PBMCs gave at least 6 million cells per sample. This clonotype was detected many times. Its matching antigen is unknown.

The chain recombines TRBV11-2 with TRBJ2-3, with D possibly TRBD1 on 6 matching bases. The clonotype comes from a man between 65 and 85 years old in good health. The sequenced sample was blood. Written as DNA, the CDR3 is TGTGCCAGCAGCTTTACAGGGAGCACAGATACGCAGTATTTT. Translated, it gives CASSFTGSTDTQYF.